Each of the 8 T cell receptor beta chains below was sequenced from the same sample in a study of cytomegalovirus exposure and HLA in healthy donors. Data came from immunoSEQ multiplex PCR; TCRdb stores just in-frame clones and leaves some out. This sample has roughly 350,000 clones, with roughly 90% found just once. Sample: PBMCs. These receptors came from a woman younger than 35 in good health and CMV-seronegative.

The CDR3 is CASSPQAQVVGGYTF. Here the CDR3 DNA reads TGTGCCAGCTCACCACAAGCCCAGGTAGTAGGAGGCTACACCTTC. The V and J genes are TRBV18 and TRBJ1-2; D not certain. The CDR3 has 15 residues. Trimming pared 1 base from V and 8 bases from J, leaving 17 bases between. Germline CDR1 is KGHSH and CDR2 is LQKENI. Based on the CDR3 plus reference TRBV18 and TRBJ1-2, the full variable domain is NAGVMQNPRHLVRRRGQEARLRCSPMKGHSHVYWYRQLPEEGLKFMVYLQKENIIDESGMPKERFSAEFPKEGPSILRIQQVVRGDSAAYFCASSPQAQVVGGYTFGSGTRLTVV.

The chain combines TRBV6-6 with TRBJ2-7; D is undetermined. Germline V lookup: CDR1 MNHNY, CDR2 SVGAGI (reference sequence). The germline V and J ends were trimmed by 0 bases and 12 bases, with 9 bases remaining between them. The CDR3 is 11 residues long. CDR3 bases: TGTGCCAGCAGTTACTCGGAAGCGACGTACTTC. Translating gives CASSYSEATYF.

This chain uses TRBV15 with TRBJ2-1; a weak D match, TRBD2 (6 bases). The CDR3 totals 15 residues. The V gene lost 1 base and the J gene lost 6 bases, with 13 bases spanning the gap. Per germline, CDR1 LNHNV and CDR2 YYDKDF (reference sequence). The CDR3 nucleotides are TGTGCCACCAGCAGAGGCGGGGCTAGTCGCAATGAGCAGTTCTTC. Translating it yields CATSRGGASRNEQFF.

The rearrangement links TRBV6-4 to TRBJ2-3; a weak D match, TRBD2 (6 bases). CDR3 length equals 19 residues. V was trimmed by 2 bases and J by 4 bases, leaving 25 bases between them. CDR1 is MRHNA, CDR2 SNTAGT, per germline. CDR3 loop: CASSDEGGHDALPPDTQYF. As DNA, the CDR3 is TGTGCCAGCAGTGACGAGGGAGGCCATGATGCCCTCCCCCCAGATACGCAGTATTTT.

CDR3 coding DNA: TGCGCCAGCAGTTCAGTTCGCGGGAGCATTGTAGATACGCAGTATTTT. Its translation is CASSSVRGSIVDTQYF. The chain links TRBV4-3 to TRBJ2-3; 7 bases are shared with TRBD2. The germline V gene encodes CDR1 LGHNA and CDR2 YSLEER. The CDR3 sequence is 16 residues long. V lost 6 bases, J lost 5 bases, and 14 bases stayed unmatched.

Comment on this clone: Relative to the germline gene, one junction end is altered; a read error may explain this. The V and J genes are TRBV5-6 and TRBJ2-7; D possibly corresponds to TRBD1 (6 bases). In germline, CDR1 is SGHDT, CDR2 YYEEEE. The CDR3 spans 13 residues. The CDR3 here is CASSLRTVYVQYF. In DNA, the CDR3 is TGTGCCAGCAGCTTGAGGACAGTCTACGTGCAGTACTTC.

The CDR3 reads CASSHLVSGGNTIYF. The CDR3 bases are TGTGCCAGCAGCCATCTCGTCTCAGGAGGAAACACCATATATTTT. This chain links TRBV4-2 with TRBJ1-3; D gene uncertain. Trimming cost V 3 bases and J 4 bases, with 13 bases left between them. Per germline, CDR1 LGHNA and CDR2 YNFKEQ. The CDR3 contains 15 residues.

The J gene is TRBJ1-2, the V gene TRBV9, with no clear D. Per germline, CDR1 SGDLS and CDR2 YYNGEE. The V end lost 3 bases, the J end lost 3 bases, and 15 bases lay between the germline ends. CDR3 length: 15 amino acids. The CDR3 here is CASSGDSGSDYGYTF. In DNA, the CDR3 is TGTGCCAGCAGCGGGGATTCGGGGTCCGACTATGGCTACACCTTC.